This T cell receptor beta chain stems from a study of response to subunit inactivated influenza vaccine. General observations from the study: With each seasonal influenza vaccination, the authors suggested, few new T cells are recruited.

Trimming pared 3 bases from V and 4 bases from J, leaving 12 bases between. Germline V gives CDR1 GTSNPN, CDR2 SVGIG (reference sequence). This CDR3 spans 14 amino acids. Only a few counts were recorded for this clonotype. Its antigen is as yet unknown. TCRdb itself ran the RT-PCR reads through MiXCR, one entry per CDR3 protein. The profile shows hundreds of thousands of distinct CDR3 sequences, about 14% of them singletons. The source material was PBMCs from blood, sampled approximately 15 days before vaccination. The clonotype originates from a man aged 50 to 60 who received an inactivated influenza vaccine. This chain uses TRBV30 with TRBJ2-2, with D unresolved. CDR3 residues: CAWSVQAITGELFF. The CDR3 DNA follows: TGTGCCTGGAGCGTTCAAGCTATCACCGGGGAGCTGTTTTTT.